This entry lists 13 T cell receptor beta chains sequenced from one sample in a study of blood T cell repertoires in COVID-19. The data were produced by immunoSEQ multiplex PCR, yet TCRdb's version contains in-frame clones alone and is incomplete. This table holds around 62,000 clones, around 85% found once. The sequenced sample was peripheral blood. The receptors were sampled from a man aged 45-60 years with acute or convalescent COVID-19.

The genes are TRBV7-3 and TRBJ2-4; 7 bases match TRBD1. Germline V gene sequence: CDR1 SGHTA, CDR2 FQGTGA. V was pared by 0 bases and J by 9 bases, with 5 bases of the junction left unmatched. The CDR3 consists of 14 residues. The CDR3, as DNA: TGTGCCAGCAGCTTAACCCCGACAGGGACCATTCAGTACTTC. Protein product: CASSLTPTGTIQYF.

V gene TRBV3-1 (or the pseudogene TRBV3-2) combines with J gene TRBJ1-1; 8 bases are shared with TRBD1. The CDR3 has 13 amino acids. The V gene's germline CDR1 is LGHDT and CDR2 YNNKEL (reference sequence). With 11 bases clipped from V and 2 bases from J, the junction kept 7 bases outside the gene matches. This CDR3 reads CAVTGGRNTEAFF. In DNA form, the CDR3 reads TGTGCCGTCACAGGGGGTCGAAACACTGAAGCTTTCTTT.

CDR3 amino acids: CASSLGTAVNEKLFF. In DNA form, the CDR3 reads TGTGCCAGCAGCTTGGGGACAGCCGTCAATGAAAAACTGTTTTTT. The chain joins TRBV7-8 to TRBJ1-4; 7 positions agree with TRBD1. Germline lookup yields CDR1 SGHVS and CDR2 FQNEAQ. The V and J ends lost 3 bases and 5 bases, in that order; junction bases with no gene match: 6. This CDR3 region has 15 residues.

V and J are TRBV5-8 and TRBJ2-2; D gene unclear. The V gene's germline CDR1 is SGHTS and CDR2 YDEGEE. V dropped 5 bases and J dropped 1 base, with 12 bases sitting between them. CDR3 length: 15 amino acids. The CDR3 loop reads CASSPNYRNTGELFF. The CDR3 region has the DNA TGTGCCAGCAGTCCCAATTACAGGAACACCGGGGAGCTGTTTTTT.

The chain recombines TRBV11-3 with TRBJ2-2, with 10 bases lining up with TRBD1. Germline trimming cut 5 bases from V and 3 bases from J; bases unmatched to any gene: 3. Germline V gene data show CDR1 as SGHNT and CDR2 as YENEEA. The CDR3 sequence is 15 residues long. As DNA, the CDR3 is TGTGCCAGCAGCCCCGGACAGGGGGACACCGGGGAGCTGTTTTTT. This gives the protein CASSPGQGDTGELFF.

The rearrangement joins TRBV19 to TRBJ2-7; D perhaps matches TRBD1 (6 bases). The V and J ends lost 3 bases and 0 bases respectively, with 9 bases between them. The CDR3 covers 14 residues. Germline CDR1 and CDR2: LNHDA and SQIVND (reference sequence). The CDR3 DNA sequence: TGTGCCAGTAGTATTGCAGGGGTCTCCTACGAGCAGTACTTC. This sequence encodes CASSIAGVSYEQYF.

DNA of the CDR3: TGTGCCAGCAGCTTCTGGAAATACGCCGAGCACAGGGAGTACGAGCAGTACGTC. Translated, it gives CASSFWKYAEHREYEQYV. The chain carries TRBV21-1 and TRBJ2-7; the table calls TRBD1, which could not be checked here. TRBV21-1 is assigned pseudogene status. CDR3 length: 18 residues.

This chain joins TRBV6-1 and TRBJ1-6; 8 nucleotides agree with TRBD1. The CDR3 covers 14 residues. V shed 3 bases, J shed 10 bases, and the junction held 5 bases outside the gene matches. Germline V gene data show CDR1 as MNHNS and CDR2 as SASEGT. The CDR3 DNA follows: TGTGCCAGCAGTGAGGACAGGGTTCTGTCACCCCTCCACTTT. The encoded protein is CASSEDRVLSPLHF.

The V and J genes are TRBV11-1 and TRBJ2-5; D might be TRBD2 (7 bases). The V gene lost 1 base and the J gene lost 5 bases, with 14 bases spanning the gap. There are 15 residues in the CDR3. Looked up from germline, CDR1 is SGHAT and CDR2 is FQDESV (reference sequence). DNA for the CDR3: TGTGCCAGCAGCTTAGGAGGGGGGGCAGGGGAGACCCAGTACTTC. Protein sequence: CASSLGGGAGETQYF.

The V gene is TRBV5-4, the J gene TRBJ2-3; TRBD2 aligns across 7 bases. The germline gives CDR1 SGHNT, CDR2 YYREEE (reference sequence). The CDR3 spans 16 residues. V shed 4 bases and J 4 bases; nucleotides not matched to a gene: 12. Here the CDR3 reads CASSRTLGLESDTQYF. Here the CDR3 DNA reads TGTGCCAGCAGCCGAACCCTTGGACTAGAATCAGATACGCAGTATTTT. Combining the CDR3 with reference TRBV5-4 and TRBJ2-3 gives the whole variable domain ETGVTQSPTHLIKTRGQQVTLRCSSQSGHNTVSWYQQALGQGPQFIFQYYREEENGRGNFPPRFSGLQFPNYSSELNVNALELDDSALYLCASSRTLGLESDTQYFGPGTRLTVL.

The chain recombines TRBV28 with TRBJ1-1; 9 bases line up with TRBD1. The CDR3 loop spans 16 amino acids. CDR1 MDHEN and CDR2 SYDVKM come from the germline V gene. The J segment lost 1 base and the V segment lost 5 bases, leaving 8 bases of the junction unmatched. The chain's CDR3 is CASSPLGQGRNTEAFF. CDR3 sequence (DNA): TGTGCCAGCAGTCCGTTGGGACAGGGACGGAACACTGAAGCTTTCTTT. Using reference TRBV28 and TRBJ1-1 for the parts outside the CDR3, the full variable domain is DVKVTQSSRYLVKRTGEKVFLECVQDMDHENMFWYRQDPGLGLRLIYFSYDVKMKEKGDIPEGYSVSREKKERFSLILESASTNQTSMYLCASSPLGQGRNTEAFFGQGTRLTVV.

This clone was seen just once. The chain links TRBV3-1 (or the pseudogene TRBV3-2) to TRBJ1-6, with 9 bases that match TRBD1. The CDR3 contains 16 residues. Germline V lookup: CDR1 LGHDT, CDR2 YNNKEL (reference sequence). V shed 0 bases, J shed 8 bases, and the junction held 5 bases outside the gene matches. The CDR3 loop reads CASSQDIGQGYSPLHF. The DNA for the CDR3 is TGTGCCAGCAGCCAAGATATCGGACAGGGGTATTCACCCCTCCACTTT.

J is TRBJ1-2 and V is TRBV12-3 or TRBV12-4; TRBD1 matches 7 bases. Losses at the gene ends were 5 bases for V and 10 bases for J; bases not matched to a gene: 7. There are 12 residues in the CDR3. The CDR3 bases are TGTGCCAGCAGTCGACAGGGTGTCCTCTACACCTTC. It specifies CASSRQGVLYTF.